This entry is about one TCR beta chain. The sample comes from a study of control samples from healthy donors and cancer patients. The CDR3 is 13 amino acids. The V end was cut by 7 bases, the J end by 4 bases, with 11 bases between. Sequencing used immunoSEQ multiplex PCR; TCRdb keeps in-frame clones, though not all of them. The table has some 100,000 clones, approximately 90% seen once. The clonotype originates from a young man in good health. The V call is TRBV12-3 or TRBV12-4, the J call TRBJ1-5; D ambiguous. Sequenced material: blood. CDR3 sequence reads: CASMETVNQPQHF. The CDR3 nucleotides read TGTGCCAGCATGGAGACGGTAAATCAGCCCCAGCATTTT.